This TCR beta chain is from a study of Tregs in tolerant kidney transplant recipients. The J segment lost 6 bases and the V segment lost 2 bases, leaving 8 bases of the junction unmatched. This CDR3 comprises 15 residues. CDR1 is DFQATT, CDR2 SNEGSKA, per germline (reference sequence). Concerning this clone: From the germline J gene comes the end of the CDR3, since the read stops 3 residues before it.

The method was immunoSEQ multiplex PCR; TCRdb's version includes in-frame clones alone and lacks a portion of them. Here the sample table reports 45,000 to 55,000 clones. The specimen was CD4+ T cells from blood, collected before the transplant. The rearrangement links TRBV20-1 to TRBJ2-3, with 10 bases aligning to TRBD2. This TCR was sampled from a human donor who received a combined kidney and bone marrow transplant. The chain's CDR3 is CSARLGSGRKDTQYF. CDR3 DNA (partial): TGCAGTGCTAGATTGGGTAGCGGGAGGAAGGATACG.